This TCR beta chain was obtained from a study of blood T cell repertoires in COVID-19. CDR1 is ENHRY, CDR2 SYGVKD, per germline. This CDR3 is built from 12 residues. V was trimmed by 4 bases and J by 4 bases, leaving 8 bases between them. This clone was counted between two and nine times. Per the original data handling: Reference gene primer amplification gave estimated nucleated cell counts. Only in-frame clones appear in the TCRdb table, and some are missing; sequencing was by immunoSEQ multiplex PCR. V and J calls and clone size follow that table, whereas D and trimming were derived from the DNA. The sample holds roughly 260,000 clones, 90% to 95% seen once. All enrollees were roughly 18 to 89 years old and from roughly 26 US areas.

This TCR was sampled from a human donor in a cohort exposed to, infected with or recovered from COVID-19 (not recorded which). The donor label of this sample is uncertain. V usage is TRBV10-3 and J usage is TRBJ2-7, with D maybe TRBD1 (5 bases). Material: PBMCs or T cells enriched from blood (not recorded which). In DNA form, the CDR3 reads TGTGCCATCAGTGCCTCAGGGTACGAGCAGTACTTC. Translating gives CAISASGYEQYF.